The rows below give T cell receptor beta chains drawn from one sample of a study of shared clonotypes between healthy human individuals. This table comes from immunoSEQ multiplex PCR, and its TCRdb copy is limited to in-frame clones, with some not included. The sample shows a few million clones, over 85% of them seen only once. Sequences were obtained from naive CD4+ T cells from PBMCs. These receptors were collected from a man aged 18 to 30 in good health. Some clones in this sample may be carry-over from other donors' samples. The CDR3 runs from the conserved cysteine through the conserved F or W. The D gene is left open where the match is weak. The listing skips clone size in some rows; elsewhere it reads once, few, many or a size class.

v_gene: TRBV28
j_gene: TRBJ2-1
abundance: NA
d_gene: NA
CDR3nt: TGTGCCAGCAGTTTAGCCGGGCCCCCCTACAATGAGCAGTTCTTC
CDR3aa: CASSLAGPPYNEQFF

v_gene: TRBV4-3
j_gene: TRBJ2-5
abundance: NA
d_gene: NA
CDR3nt: TGCGCCAGCAGCCAAGATTGGCGGGCTCGGGAGACCCAGTACTTC
CDR3aa: CASSQDWRARETQYF

v_gene: TRBV30
j_gene: TRBJ2-1
abundance: once
d_gene: NA
CDR3nt: TGTGCCTGGAGTACGGGCACCGGTGTGGAGCAGTTCTTC
CDR3aa: CAWSTGTGVEQFF

v_gene: TRBV11-1
j_gene: TRBJ2-5
abundance: NA
d_gene: NA
CDR3nt: TGTGCCAGCAGCTCAGGACTCAGGGGCCGTCGTACGGAGACCCAGTACTTC
CDR3aa: CASSSGLRGRRTETQYF

v_gene: TRBV6-5
j_gene: TRBJ1-2
abundance: NA
d_gene: TRBD1
CDR3nt: TGTGCCAGCAGTAAGGGACAGAACTATGGCTACACCTTC
CDR3aa: CASSKGQNYGYTF

v_gene: TRBV19
j_gene: TRBJ1-5
abundance: NA
d_gene: NA
CDR3nt: TGTGCCAGTAGTATTTACAATCAGCCCCAGCATTTT
CDR3aa: CASSIYNQPQHF

v_gene: TRBV19
j_gene: TRBJ2-3
abundance: NA
d_gene: NA
CDR3nt: TGTGCCAGTAGTCGAGGGAGTAGCACAGATACGCAGTATTTT
CDR3aa: CASSRGSSTDTQYF

v_gene: TRBV7-7
j_gene: TRBJ2-5
abundance: once
d_gene: TRBD2
CDR3nt: TGTGCCAGCAGCTTATCTACGGGAGGGCCCGGAGAGACCCAGTACTTC
CDR3aa: CASSLSTGGPGETQYF

v_gene: TRBV7-9
j_gene: TRBJ1-1
abundance: few
d_gene: NA
CDR3nt: TGTGCCAGCAGCTTAGTTGGCCAGAACACTGAAGCTTTCTTT
CDR3aa: CASSLVGQNTEAFF

v_gene: TRBV2
j_gene: TRBJ2-4
abundance: NA
d_gene: TRBD2
CDR3nt: TGTGCCAGCAGTGCGCGGGGGGCCCAGGGAGCCAAAAACATTCAGTACTTC
CDR3aa: CASSARGAQGAKNIQYF

v_gene: TRBV29-1
j_gene: TRBJ2-7
abundance: NA
d_gene: TRBD1
CDR3nt: TGCAGCGTTGAGGGGGGACAGGGCTCCTACGAGCAGTACTTC
CDR3aa: CSVEGGQGSYEQYF

v_gene: TRBV11-3
j_gene: TRBJ2-3
abundance: NA
d_gene: NA
CDR3nt: TGTGCCAGCAGCTCCGATTCAGGGAGCACAGATACGCAGTATTTT
CDR3aa: CASSSDSGSTDTQYF